This T cell receptor (beta chain) was sequenced for a study of blood T cell repertoires in COVID-19. In the study overall: There were acute and convalescent COVID-19 samples, and they came from the United States, Italy and Spain. T cells, B-cell-depleted T cells, or PBMCs supplied cDNA or gDNA.

Under the authors' procedure: The assay estimated nucleated cells by amplifying reference gene primers. The method was immunoSEQ multiplex PCR; TCRdb's version includes in-frame clones alone and lacks a portion of them. Clonal size and the V and J genes are those of that table, whereas D and trimming came from the DNA. The data show 30,000 to 40,000 clones, around 90% seen once. This CDR3 comprises 13 residues. Trimming left V 2 bases short and J 8 bases short, with 10 bases between. CDR1 MDHEN and CDR2 SYDVKM come from the germline V gene. The material sequenced was peripheral blood. This receptor was taken from a man in his fifties or sixties with active or convalescent COVID-19. The chain carries TRBV28 and TRBJ2-1; a weak D match, TRBD2 (6 bases). The CDR3 spells CASSLGGTYEQFF. The CDR3 DNA sequence: TGTGCCAGCAGTTTAGGGGGGACGTATGAGCAGTTCTTC.